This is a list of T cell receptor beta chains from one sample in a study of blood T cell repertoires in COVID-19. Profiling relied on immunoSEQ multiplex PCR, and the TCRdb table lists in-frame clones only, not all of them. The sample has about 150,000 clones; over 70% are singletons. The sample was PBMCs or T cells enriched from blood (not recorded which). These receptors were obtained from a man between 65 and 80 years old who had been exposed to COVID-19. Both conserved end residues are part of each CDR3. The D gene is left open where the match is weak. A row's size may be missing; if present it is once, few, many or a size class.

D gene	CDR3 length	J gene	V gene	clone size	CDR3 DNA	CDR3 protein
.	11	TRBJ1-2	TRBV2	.	TGTGCCAGCATGGGAGGCTATGGCTACACCTTC	CASMGGYGYTF
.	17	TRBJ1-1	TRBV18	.	TGTGCCAGCTCACCACCGAACAGGGATGTGCGAATCACTGAAGCTTTCTTT	CASSPPNRDVRITEAFF
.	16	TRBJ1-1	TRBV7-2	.	TGTGCCAGCAGCTTATGGCCGCGGATGCCGAACACTGAAGCTTTCTTT	CASSLWPRMPNTEAFF
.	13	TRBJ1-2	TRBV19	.	TGTGCCAGTAGGTTTGGACAGAACTATGGCTACACCTTC	CASRFGQNYGYTF
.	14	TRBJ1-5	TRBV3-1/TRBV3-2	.	TGTGCCAGCAGCCAGGCCAATGGCAATCAGCCCCAGCATTTT	CASSQANGNQPQHF
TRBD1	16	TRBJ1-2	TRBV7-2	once	TGTGCCAGCAGCCCTGGAGGACAGGGGGAAGGCTATGGCTACACCTTC	CASSPGGQGEGYGYTF
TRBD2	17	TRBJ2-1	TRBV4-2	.	TGTGCCAGCAGCCAAGATGACACTGGCGGGGGGAATCTCTGGCAGTTCTTC	CASSQDDTGGGNLWQFF
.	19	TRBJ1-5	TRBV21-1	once	TGTGCCAGCGCATTACGGGGGATGGTGCCCCTGGCGAACGCACAGCCCCAGCATTTT	CASALRGMVPLANAQPQHF
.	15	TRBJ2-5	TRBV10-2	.	TGCGCCAGTAGGGCCCCAGGGATATCGGAAGAGACCCAGTACTTC	CASRAPGISEETQYF
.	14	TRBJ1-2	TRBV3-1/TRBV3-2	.	TGTGCCAGCGGCAGGAGGGGCCACGGTGGTGGCTACACCTTC	CASGRRGHGGGYTF
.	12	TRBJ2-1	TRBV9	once	TGTGCCAGCAGCGTAGAACAGGGCGAGCAGTTCTTC	CASSVEQGEQFF
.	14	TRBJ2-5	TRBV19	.	TGTGCCAGTGGCCCCCAGACAACACTGGGGACCCAGTACTTC	CASGPQTTLGTQYF
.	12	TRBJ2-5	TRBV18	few	TGTGCCAGCTCACCACCTCTGGAGACCCAGTACTTC	CASSPPLETQYF
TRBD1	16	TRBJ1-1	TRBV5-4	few	TGTGCCAGCAGCTCAACAGGGGGAGTGTGGAACACTGAAGCTTTCTTT	CASSSTGGVWNTEAFF
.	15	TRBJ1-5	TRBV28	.	TGTGCCAGCAGTTCGGCAGGGAAGAACGATCAGCCCCAGCATTTT	CASSSAGKNDQPQHF
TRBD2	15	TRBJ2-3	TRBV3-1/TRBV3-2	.	TGTGCCAGCAGCCAATACGGGGGGGACACAGATACGCAGTATTTT	CASSQYGGDTDTQYF
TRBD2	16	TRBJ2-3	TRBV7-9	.	TGTGCCAGCATCTCCCTTAGCGGGTACAGCACAGATACGCAGTATTTT	CASISLSGYSTDTQYF
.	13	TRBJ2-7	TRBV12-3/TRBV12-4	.	TGTGCCAGCAGGTCACAGGGACGCGGGGAGCAGTACTTC	CASRSQGRGEQYF